The table lists the clone carrying this T cell receptor beta chain with many counts. As yet, its antigen is unknown. This sample is drawn from a study of neurological immune-mediated disorders. MiXCR, applied by TCRdb to the 5' RACE reads, yields one record per CDR3 protein. The table lists 85,000 to 100,000 distinct CDR3 sequences, 3.5% of them singletons. Study outcomes and limitations: Any association between clinical or MRI features and the multiple sclerosis repertoire cluster was absent.

This CDR3 has 14 residues. Trimming took 2 bases from V and 5 from J; bases not matched to a gene: 5. Germline assignment: CDR1 SGHRS and CDR2 YFSETQ. The sequenced sample consisted of PBMCs. The source of this sequence is a woman under 30 with multiple sclerosis. J is TRBJ2-7 and V is TRBV5-1; 9 bases match TRBD1. DNA for the CDR3: TGCGCCAGCAGCTTCTGGACAGGGGATAACGAGCAGTACTTC. Translated, it gives CASSFWTGDNEQYF.